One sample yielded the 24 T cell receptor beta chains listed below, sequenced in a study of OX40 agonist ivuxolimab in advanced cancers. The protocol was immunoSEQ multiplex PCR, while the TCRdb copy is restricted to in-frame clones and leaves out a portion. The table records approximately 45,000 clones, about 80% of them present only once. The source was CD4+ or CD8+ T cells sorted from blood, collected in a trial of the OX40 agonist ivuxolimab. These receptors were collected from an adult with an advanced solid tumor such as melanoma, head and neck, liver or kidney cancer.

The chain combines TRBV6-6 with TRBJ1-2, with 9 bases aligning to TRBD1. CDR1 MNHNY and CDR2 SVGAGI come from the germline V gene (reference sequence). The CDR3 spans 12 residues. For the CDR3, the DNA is TGTGCAACAGGGGGCTTGAACTATGGCTACACCTTC. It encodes CATGGLNYGYTF.

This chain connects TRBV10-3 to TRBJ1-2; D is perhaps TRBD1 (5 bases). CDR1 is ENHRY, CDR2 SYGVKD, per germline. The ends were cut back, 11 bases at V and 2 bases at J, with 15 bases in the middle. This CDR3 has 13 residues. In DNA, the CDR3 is TGTGCCTCCCGGCCCCGGGACAACTATGGCTACACCTTC. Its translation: CASRPRDNYGYTF.

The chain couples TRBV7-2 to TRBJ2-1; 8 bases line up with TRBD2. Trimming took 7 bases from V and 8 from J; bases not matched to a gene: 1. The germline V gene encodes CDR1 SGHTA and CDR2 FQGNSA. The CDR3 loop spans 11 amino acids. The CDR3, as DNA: TGTGCCAGCATCGGGGGGGATGAGCAGTTCTTC. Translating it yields CASIGGDEQFF.

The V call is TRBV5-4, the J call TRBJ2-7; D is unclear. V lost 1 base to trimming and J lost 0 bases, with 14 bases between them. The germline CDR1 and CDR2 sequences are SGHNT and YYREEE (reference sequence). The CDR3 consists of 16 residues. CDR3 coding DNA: TGTGCCAGCAGCTTGAGTGGAATTATTAGCTCCTACGAGCAGTACTTC. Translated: CASSLSGIISSYEQYF. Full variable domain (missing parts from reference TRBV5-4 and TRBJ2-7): ETGVTQSPTHLIKTRGQQVTLRCSSQSGHNTVSWYQQALGQGPQFIFQYYREEENGRGNFPPRFSGLQFPNYSSELNVNALELDDSALYLCASSLSGIISSYEQYFGPGTRLTVT.

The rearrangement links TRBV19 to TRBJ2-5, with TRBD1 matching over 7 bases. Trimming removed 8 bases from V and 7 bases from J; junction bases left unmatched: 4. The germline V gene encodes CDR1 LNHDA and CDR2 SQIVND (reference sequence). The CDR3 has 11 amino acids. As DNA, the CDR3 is TGTGCCAGTGGACAGGCACCGACCCAGTACTTC. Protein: CASGQAPTQYF.

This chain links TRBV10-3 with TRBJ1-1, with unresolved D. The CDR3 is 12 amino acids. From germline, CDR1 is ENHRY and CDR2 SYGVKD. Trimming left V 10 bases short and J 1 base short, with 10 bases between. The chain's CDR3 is CASGVQNTEAFF. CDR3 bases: TGTGCCAGCGGGGTCCAGAACACTGAAGCTTTCTTT.

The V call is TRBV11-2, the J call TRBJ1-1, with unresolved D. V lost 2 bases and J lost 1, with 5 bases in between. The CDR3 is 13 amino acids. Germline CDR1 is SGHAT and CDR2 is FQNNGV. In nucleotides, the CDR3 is TGTGCCAGCAGCTTAAGACAGAACACTGAAGCTTTCTTT. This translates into CASSLRQNTEAFF.

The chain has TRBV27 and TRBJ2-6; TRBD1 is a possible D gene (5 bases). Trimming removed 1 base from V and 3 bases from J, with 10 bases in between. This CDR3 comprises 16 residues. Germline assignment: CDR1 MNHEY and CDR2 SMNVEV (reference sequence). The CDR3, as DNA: TGTGCCAGCAGTTTATTCAGGGTAGATGGGGCCAACGTCCTGACTTTC. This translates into CASSLFRVDGANVLTF.

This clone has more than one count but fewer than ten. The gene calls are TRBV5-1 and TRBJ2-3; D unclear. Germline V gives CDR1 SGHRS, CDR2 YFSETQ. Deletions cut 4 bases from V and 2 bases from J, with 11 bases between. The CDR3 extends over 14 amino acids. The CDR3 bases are TGCGCCAGCAGCCCCCTAATAACCACAGATACGCAGTATTTT. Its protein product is CASSPLITTDTQYF.

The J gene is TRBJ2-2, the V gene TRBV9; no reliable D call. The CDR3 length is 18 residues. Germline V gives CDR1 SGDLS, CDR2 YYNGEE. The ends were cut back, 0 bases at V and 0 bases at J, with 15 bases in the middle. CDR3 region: CASSVDFVYYPNTGELFF. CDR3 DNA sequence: TGTGCCAGCAGCGTAGATTTCGTCTATTACCCGAACACCGGGGAGCTGTTTTTT.

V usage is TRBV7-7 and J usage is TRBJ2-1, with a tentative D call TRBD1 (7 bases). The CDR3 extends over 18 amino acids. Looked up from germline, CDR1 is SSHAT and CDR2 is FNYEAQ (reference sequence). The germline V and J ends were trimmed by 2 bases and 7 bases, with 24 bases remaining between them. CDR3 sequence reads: CASSLLPPGPGGTNEQFF. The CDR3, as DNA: TGTGCCAGCAGCTTACTCCCCCCGGGGCCAGGGGGGACGAATGAGCAGTTCTTC.

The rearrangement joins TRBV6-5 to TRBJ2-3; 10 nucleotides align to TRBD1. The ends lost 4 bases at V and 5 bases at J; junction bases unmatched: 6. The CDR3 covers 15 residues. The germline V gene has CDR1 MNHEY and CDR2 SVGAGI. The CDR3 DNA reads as TGTGCCAGCAGTTTCATAGGACAGGGGGGAGATACGCAGTATTTT. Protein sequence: CASSFIGQGGDTQYF.

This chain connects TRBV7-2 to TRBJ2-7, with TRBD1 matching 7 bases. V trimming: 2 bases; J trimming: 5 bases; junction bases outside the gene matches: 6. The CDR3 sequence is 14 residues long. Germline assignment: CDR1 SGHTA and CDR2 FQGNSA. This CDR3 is CASSLSKGADEQYF. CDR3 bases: TGTGCCAGCAGCTTATCGAAGGGGGCTGACGAGCAGTACTTC. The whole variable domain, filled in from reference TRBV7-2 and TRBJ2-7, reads GAGVSQSPSNKVTEKGKDVELRCDPISGHTALYWYRQSLGQGLEFLIYFQGNSAPDKSGLPSDRFSAERTGGSVSTLTIQRTQQEDSAVYLCASSLSKGADEQYFGPGTRLTVT.

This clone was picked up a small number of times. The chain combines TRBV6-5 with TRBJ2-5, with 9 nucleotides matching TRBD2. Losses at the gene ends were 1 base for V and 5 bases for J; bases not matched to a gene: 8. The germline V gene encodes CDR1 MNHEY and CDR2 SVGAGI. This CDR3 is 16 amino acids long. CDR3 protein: CASSYLGLAREETQYF. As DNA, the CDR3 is TGTGCCAGCAGTTACTTGGGACTAGCCCGGGAGGAGACCCAGTACTTC.

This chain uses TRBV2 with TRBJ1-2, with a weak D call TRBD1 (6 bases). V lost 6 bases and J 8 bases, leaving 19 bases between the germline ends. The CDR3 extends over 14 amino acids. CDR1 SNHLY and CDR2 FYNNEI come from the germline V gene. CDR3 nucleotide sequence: TGTGCCAGCAGGGTAACAGGGAGGGAGTCGGGCTACACCTTC. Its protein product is CASRVTGRESGYTF.

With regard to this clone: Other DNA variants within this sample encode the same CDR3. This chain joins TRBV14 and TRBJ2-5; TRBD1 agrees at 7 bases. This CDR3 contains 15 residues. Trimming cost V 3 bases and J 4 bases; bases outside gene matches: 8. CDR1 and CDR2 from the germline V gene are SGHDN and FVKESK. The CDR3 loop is CASSQTRGGGETQYF. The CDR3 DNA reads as TGTGCCAGCAGCCAGACTCGAGGGGGCGGAGAGACCCAGTACTTC.

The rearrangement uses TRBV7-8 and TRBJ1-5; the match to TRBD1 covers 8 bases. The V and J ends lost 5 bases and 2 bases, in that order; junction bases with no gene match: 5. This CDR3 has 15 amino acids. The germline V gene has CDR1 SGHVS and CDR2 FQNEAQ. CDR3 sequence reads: CASSPGTGRNQPQHF. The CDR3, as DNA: TGTGCCAGCAGCCCCGGGACAGGTCGCAATCAGCCCCAGCATTTT.

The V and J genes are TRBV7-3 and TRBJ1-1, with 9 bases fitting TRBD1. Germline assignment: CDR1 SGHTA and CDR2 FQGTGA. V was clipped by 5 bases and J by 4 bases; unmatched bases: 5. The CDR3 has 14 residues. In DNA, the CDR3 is TGTGCCAGCAGCCGCCTGGGACAGGGCACTGAAGCTTTCTTT. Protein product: CASSRLGQGTEAFF.

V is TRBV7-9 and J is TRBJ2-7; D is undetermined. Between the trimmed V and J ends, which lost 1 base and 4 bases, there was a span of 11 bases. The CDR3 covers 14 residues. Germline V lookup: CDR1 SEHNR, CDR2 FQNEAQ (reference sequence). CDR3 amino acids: CASSLEGSKYEQYF. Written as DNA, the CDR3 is TGTGCCAGCAGCTTAGAAGGCAGTAAATACGAGCAGTACTTC.

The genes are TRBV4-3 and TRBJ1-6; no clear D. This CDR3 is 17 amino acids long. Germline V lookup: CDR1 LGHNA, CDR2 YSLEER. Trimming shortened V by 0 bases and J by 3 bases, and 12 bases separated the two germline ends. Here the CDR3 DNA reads TGCGCCAGCAGCCAAGAAAGCTACAGAATCTATAATTCACCCCTCCACTTT. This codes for CASSQESYRIYNSPLHF.

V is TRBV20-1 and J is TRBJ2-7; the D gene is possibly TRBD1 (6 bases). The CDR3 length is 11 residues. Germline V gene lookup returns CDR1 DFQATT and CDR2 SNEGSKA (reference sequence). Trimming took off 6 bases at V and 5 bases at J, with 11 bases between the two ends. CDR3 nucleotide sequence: TGCAGTGCCAGAACAGGGAACGAGCAGTACTTC. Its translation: CSARTGNEQYF.

DNA of the CDR3: TGTGCCAGCAGCCCCGGCGAGGGTTTCGGAGGACTGTTTTTT. This gives the protein CASSPGEGFGGLFF. The chain links TRBV7-8 to TRBJ1-4; D not certain. V gave up 5 bases and J gave up 13 bases, with 20 bases separating them. In germline, CDR1 is SGHVS, CDR2 FQNEAQ. This CDR3 contains 14 residues. Variable domain in full (rest from reference TRBV7-8 and TRBJ1-4): GAGVSQSPRYKVAKRGQDVALRCDPISGHVSLFWYQQALGQGPEFLTYFQNEAQLDKSGLPSDRFFAERPEGSVSTLKIQRTQQEDSAVYLCASSPGEGFGGLFFGSGTQLSVL.

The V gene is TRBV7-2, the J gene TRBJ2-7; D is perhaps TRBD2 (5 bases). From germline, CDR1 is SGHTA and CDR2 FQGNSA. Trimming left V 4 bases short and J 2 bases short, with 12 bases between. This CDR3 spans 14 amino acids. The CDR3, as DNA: TGTGCCAGCAGCTGGACTGTATATACCTACGAGCAGTACTTC. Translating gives CASSWTVYTYEQYF.

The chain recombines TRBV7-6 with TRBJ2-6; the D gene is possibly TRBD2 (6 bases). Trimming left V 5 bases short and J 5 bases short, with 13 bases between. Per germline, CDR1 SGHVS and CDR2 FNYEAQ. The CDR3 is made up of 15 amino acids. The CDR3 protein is CASSITEGRANVLTF. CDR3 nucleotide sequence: TGTGCCAGCAGCATTACGGAGGGTCGGGCCAACGTCCTGACTTTC.